This TCR beta chain appears in the sequencing data of a study of CD8 T cells in Susac syndrome. After extraction with the RNeasy kit, roughly 0.45 to 1 ug of the RNA was reverse transcribed using random hexamers. TCRdb reprocessed the immunoSEQ multiplex PCR reads via MiXCR and lists one record per CDR3 protein. The repertoire consists of around 80,000 distinct CDR3 sequences, with approximately 96% occurring once and the leading ten covering approximately 0.41%. Germline CDR1 reads KGHSH; CDR2 reads LQKENI. The CDR3 runs to 11 residues. Trimming left V 6 bases short and J 4 bases short, with 5 bases between.

The receptor was isolated from a human donor with Susac syndrome. The sequencing sample was made of CD8+ T cells from PBMCs. V and J are TRBV18 and TRBJ2-3; D ambiguous. The CDR3 sequence is CASSPADTQYF. The CDR3 DNA follows: TGTGCCAGCTCCCCGGCAGATACGCAGTATTTT.